Each of the 20 T cell receptor beta chains below was sequenced from the same sample in a study of blood T cells in healthy people across ages. The authors ran a second PCR of about 6 to 11 cycles using a sample-barcoded 5' primer and a J-beta primer mix. TCRdb called the 5' RACE reads again in MiXCR, with one record for every CDR3 protein. The sample has roughly 700,000 distinct CDR3 sequences; 20% to 25% are singletons. This sample also appeared in a second study, on T cells of mothers and their children.

The sequenced sample consisted of blood. These TCRs come from a boy aged 5 to 17 in good health.

This clonotype has only a few counts. V is TRBV6-2 or TRBV6-3 and J is TRBJ1-2, with a tentative D call TRBD1 (5 bases). The V end lost 4 bases, the J end lost 8 bases, and 14 bases lay between the germline ends. The CDR3 contains 13 residues. Germline V gives CDR1 MNHEY, CDR2 SVGEGT. The CDR3 reads CASSFQGQSGYTF. The CDR3 nucleotides read TGTGCCAGCAGTTTCCAGGGTCAGAGCGGCTACACCTTC.

This chain uses TRBV29-1 with TRBJ1-1, with 7 bases matching TRBD1. Germline-derived CDR1 and CDR2 are SQVTM and ANQGSEA. The CDR3 spans 12 residues. The J segment lost 5 bases and the V segment lost 7 bases, leaving 7 bases of the junction unmatched. This CDR3 is CSDRQGGTEAFF. Written as DNA, the CDR3 is TGCAGCGACCGACAGGGAGGGACTGAAGCTTTCTTT.

V is TRBV6-2 or TRBV6-3 and J is TRBJ1-5; D gene ambiguous. The length of the CDR3 is 18 residues. V was cut by 4 bases and J by 0 bases, with 19 bases left in between. Germline V CDR1 and CDR2: MNHEY, SVGEGT. Here the CDR3 reads CASSWTVTRPYSNQPQHF. As DNA, the CDR3 is TGTGCCAGCAGTTGGACCGTCACTCGGCCTTATAGCAATCAGCCCCAGCATTTT.

This clonotype appeared once. V gene TRBV12-3 or TRBV12-4 combines with J gene TRBJ1-1, with D unresolved. V lost 7 bases, J lost 1 base, and 7 bases lay in between. The CDR3 covers 12 residues. CDR3 DNA sequence: TGTGCCAGCACCTACGGGAACACTGAAGCTTTCTTT. It yields the protein CASTYGNTEAFF.

The chain links TRBV28 to TRBJ1-2; 8 nucleotides agree with TRBD1. CDR1 is MDHEN and CDR2 is SYDVKM in the germline V gene. The length of the CDR3 is 14 residues. J was trimmed by 7 bases and V by 2 bases; bases with no gene match: 6. The CDR3 bases are TGTGCCAGCAGTTTAACCGACAGGGGTATTGGCTACACCTTC. Protein sequence: CASSLTDRGIGYTF.

The V gene is TRBV24-1, the J gene TRBJ2-1; 8 nucleotides align to TRBD2. Losses at the gene ends were 1 base for V and 9 bases for J; bases not matched to a gene: 22. The germline V gene encodes CDR1 KGHDR and CDR2 SFDVKD. The CDR3 is 20 residues long. In nucleotides, the CDR3 is TGTGCCACCAGTGATTTTCGAGGGGTAGGTTCGGGACTAGGAGGACCTGAGCAGTTCTTC. Encoded protein: CATSDFRGVGSGLGGPEQFF.

In regard to this clonotype: With a much larger clone just one base away, this may be a read error. The chain uses TRBV28 and TRBJ2-2, with D hard to call. Trimming pared 0 bases from V and 4 bases from J, leaving 3 bases between. The CDR3 sequence is 13 residues long. Per germline, CDR1 MDHEN and CDR2 SYDVKM. CDR3: CASSLWITGELFF. Here the CDR3 DNA reads TGTGCCAGCAGTTTATGGATCACCGGGGAGCTGTTTTTT. The whole variable domain, filled in from reference TRBV28 and TRBJ2-2, reads DVKVTQSSRYLVKRTGEKVFLECVQDMDHENMFWYRQDPGLGLRLIYFSYDVKMKEKGDIPEGYSVSREKKERFSLILESASTNQTSMYLCASSLWITGELFFGEGSRLTVL.

This chain uses TRBV18 with TRBJ1-4; D unclear. CDR1 is KGHSH and CDR2 is LQKENI in the germline V gene. The CDR3 is made up of 16 amino acids. V lost 2 bases to trimming and J lost 0 bases, with 10 bases between them. CDR3 region: CASSPGQPATNEKLFF. The CDR3 DNA follows: TGTGCCAGCTCACCAGGGCAGCCAGCAACTAATGAAAAACTGTTTTTT.

The chain has TRBV20-1 and TRBJ1-4; D possibly corresponds to TRBD1 (5 bases). Germline CDR1 DFQATT, CDR2 SNEGSKA (reference sequence). The CDR3 extends over 16 amino acids. The ends were cut back, 0 bases at V and 0 bases at J, with 11 bases in the middle. In nucleotides, the CDR3 is TGCAGTGCTAGAGAGGGGCGGGGAACAACTAATGAAAAACTGTTTTTT. Translation gives CSAREGRGTTNEKLFF.

The chain uses TRBV10-3 and TRBJ2-1; the D gene could be TRBD1 or TRBD2 (7 bases each). Germline CDR1 and CDR2: ENHRY and SYGVKD. This CDR3 is built from 17 residues. V was clipped by 8 bases and J by 2 bases, with 22 bases between them. The CDR3 DNA sequence: TGTGCCATCCAGGGGGGGGACAGTTCAACTACCTACAATGAGCAGTTCTTC. Its translation is CAIQGGDSSTTYNEQFF.

This clonotype was seen a few times. J is TRBJ2-7 and V is TRBV28; weak D call: TRBD2 (5 bases). V was shortened by 5 bases and J by 1 base, with 15 bases between the two germline ends. Germline V gene lookup returns CDR1 MDHEN and CDR2 SYDVKM. The CDR3 extends over 15 amino acids. CDR3 amino acids: CASSSGSGGSYEQYF. The DNA of the CDR3 is TGTGCCAGCAGTAGCGGCTCTGGAGGTTCCTACGAGCAGTACTTC. Full variable domain (remainder filled in from reference TRBV28 and TRBJ2-7): DVKVTQSSRYLVKRTGEKVFLECVQDMDHENMFWYRQDPGLGLRLIYFSYDVKMKEKGDIPEGYSVSREKKERFSLILESASTNQTSMYLCASSSGSGGSYEQYFGPGTRLTVT.

This clonotype was detected a few times. This chain uses TRBV3-1 with TRBJ2-7; D call uncertain. V was clipped by 0 bases and J by 3 bases, with 6 bases between them. This CDR3 comprises 13 residues. Germline CDR1 and CDR2: LGHDT and YNNKEL (reference sequence). In DNA, the CDR3 is TGTGCCAGCAGCCAAGATGTGTTCTACGAGCAGTACTTC. Translated: CASSQDVFYEQYF.

This clonotype appeared a few times. The V call is TRBV24-1, the J call TRBJ2-1; TRBD2 matches at 13 bases. The ends lost 3 bases at V and 7 bases at J; junction bases unmatched: 8. Germline values: CDR1 KGHDR, CDR2 SFDVKD. The CDR3 has 17 residues. CDR3 sequence: CATSDRTGLAGVNEQFF. In DNA, the CDR3 is TGTGCCACCAGTGATCGGACCGGACTAGCGGGAGTGAATGAGCAGTTCTTC.

The rearrangement uses TRBV7-2 and TRBJ2-5; no clear D gene. The CDR3 extends over 12 amino acids. The germline V gene has CDR1 SGHTA and CDR2 FQGNSA. Trimming pared 5 bases from V and 7 bases from J, leaving 11 bases between. This CDR3 reads CASSPQLRTQYF. The CDR3 DNA follows: TGTGCCAGCAGCCCACAACTTAGGACCCAGTACTTC. Complete variable domain (other parts from reference TRBV7-2 and TRBJ2-5): GAGVSQSPSNKVTEKGKDVELRCDPISGHTALYWYRQSLGQGLEFLIYFQGNSAPDKSGLPSDRFSAERTGGSVSTLTIQRTQQEDSAVYLCASSPQLRTQYFGPGTRLLVL.

This clonotype has a handful of counts. The V and J genes are TRBV5-1 and TRBJ1-1, with a tentative D call TRBD1 (6 bases). This CDR3 has 15 amino acids. The germline V gene has CDR1 SGHRS and CDR2 YFSETQ. With 0 bases removed from V and 4 bases from J, the gap between germline ends came to 13 bases. The CDR3: CASSLGRTDSTEAFF. As DNA, the CDR3 is TGCGCCAGCAGCTTGGGCCGGACAGACTCCACTGAAGCTTTCTTT.

The chain uses TRBV7-8 and TRBJ1-1; D is unclear. Germline CDR1 reads SGHVS; CDR2 reads FQNEAQ. V lost 6 bases and J lost 0, with 8 bases in between. This CDR3 is built from 13 residues. CDR3 sequence (DNA): TGTGCCAGCAGTCATAATATGAACACTGAAGCTTTCTTT. Its protein product is CASSHNMNTEAFF.

CDR3 sequence reads: CASIPGNQETQYF. The CDR3 DNA sequence: TGTGCCAGCATCCCCGGGAACCAAGAGACCCAGTACTTC. The chain combines TRBV28 with TRBJ2-5; a possible D gene is TRBD2 (5 bases). Per the germline V gene, CDR1 is MDHEN and CDR2 is SYDVKM. This CDR3 spans 13 amino acids. Trimming stripped 7 bases from V and 0 bases from J, with 9 bases between.

The chain couples TRBV4-1 to TRBJ2-4, with D perhaps matching TRBD1 or TRBD2 (6 bases each). This CDR3 comprises 16 residues. Trimming cost V 5 bases and J 1 base, with 15 bases left between them. Germline V gene sequence: CDR1 MGHRA, CDR2 YSYEKL. CDR3 sequence: CASSIPGEVAKNIQYF. For the CDR3, the DNA is TGCGCCAGCAGCATCCCAGGGGAGGTGGCCAAAAACATTCAGTACTTC.

This clonotype has a handful of counts. The rearrangement links TRBV29-1 to TRBJ2-7; TRBD2 matches at 7 bases. CDR1 and CDR2 from the germline V gene are SQVTM and ANQGSEA. J was trimmed by 6 bases and V by 4 bases; bases with no gene match: 9. CDR3 length equals 13 residues. The CDR3 region has the DNA TGCAGCGTTGGGGAAAGCGGGGTGGGCGAGCAGTACTTC. This encodes CSVGESGVGEQYF.

CDR3 amino acids: CASSYLSGATEAFF. For the CDR3, the DNA is TGTGCCAGCAGTTATCTTTCCGGGGCCACTGAAGCTTTCTTT. The chain employs TRBV6-5 and TRBJ1-1; tentatively, D is TRBD1 (5 bases). The germline CDR1 and CDR2 sequences are MNHEY and SVGAGI. The CDR3 extends over 14 amino acids. Deletions cut 3 bases from V and 4 bases from J, with 12 bases between.